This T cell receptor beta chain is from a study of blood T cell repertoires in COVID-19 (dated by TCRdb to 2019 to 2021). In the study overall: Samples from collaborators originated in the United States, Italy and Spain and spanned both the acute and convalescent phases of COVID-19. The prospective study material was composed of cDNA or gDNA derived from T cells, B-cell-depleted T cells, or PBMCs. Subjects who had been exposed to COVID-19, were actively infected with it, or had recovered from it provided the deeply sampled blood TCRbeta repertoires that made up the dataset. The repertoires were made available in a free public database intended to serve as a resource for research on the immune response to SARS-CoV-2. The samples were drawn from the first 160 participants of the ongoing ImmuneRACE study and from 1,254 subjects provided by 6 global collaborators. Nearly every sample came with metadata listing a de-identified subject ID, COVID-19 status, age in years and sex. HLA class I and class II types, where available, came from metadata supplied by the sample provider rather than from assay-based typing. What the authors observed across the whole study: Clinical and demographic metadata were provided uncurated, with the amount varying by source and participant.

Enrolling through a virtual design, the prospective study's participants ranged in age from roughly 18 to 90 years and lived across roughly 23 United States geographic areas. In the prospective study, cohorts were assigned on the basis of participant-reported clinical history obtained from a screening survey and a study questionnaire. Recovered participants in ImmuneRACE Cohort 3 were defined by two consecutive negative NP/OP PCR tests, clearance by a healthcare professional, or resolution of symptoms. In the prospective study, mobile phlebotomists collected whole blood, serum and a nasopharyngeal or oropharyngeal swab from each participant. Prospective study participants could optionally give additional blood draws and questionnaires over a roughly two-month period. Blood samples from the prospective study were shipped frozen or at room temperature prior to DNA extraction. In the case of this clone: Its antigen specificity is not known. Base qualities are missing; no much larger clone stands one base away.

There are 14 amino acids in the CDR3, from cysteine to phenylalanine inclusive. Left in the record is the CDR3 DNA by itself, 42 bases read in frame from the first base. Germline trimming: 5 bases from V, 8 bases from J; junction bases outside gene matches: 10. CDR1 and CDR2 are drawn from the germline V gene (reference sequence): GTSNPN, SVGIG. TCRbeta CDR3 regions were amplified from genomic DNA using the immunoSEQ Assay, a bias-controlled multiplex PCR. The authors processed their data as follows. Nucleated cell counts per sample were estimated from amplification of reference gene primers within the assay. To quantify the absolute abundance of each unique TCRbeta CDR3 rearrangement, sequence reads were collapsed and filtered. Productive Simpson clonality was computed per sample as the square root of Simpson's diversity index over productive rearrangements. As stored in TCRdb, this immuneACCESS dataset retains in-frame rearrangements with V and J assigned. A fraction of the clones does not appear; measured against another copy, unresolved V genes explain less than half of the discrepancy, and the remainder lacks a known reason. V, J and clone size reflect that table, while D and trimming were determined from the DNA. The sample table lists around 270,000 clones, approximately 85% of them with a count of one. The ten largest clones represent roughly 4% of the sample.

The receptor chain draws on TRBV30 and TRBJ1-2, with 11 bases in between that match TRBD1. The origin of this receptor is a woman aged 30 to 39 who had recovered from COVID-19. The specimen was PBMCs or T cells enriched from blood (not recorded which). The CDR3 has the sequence CAWFARRTGGGYTF. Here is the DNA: TGTGCCTGGTTTGCCCGAAGGACAGGGGGCGGCTACACCTTC.